The present T cell receptor beta chain was sequenced within a study of Ad26.COV2.S vaccination and SARS-CoV-2 variants. Points from the study as a whole: Researchers reported similar non-spike TCR breadth in vaccine and placebo recipients.

V lost 6 bases and J 2 bases, leaving 11 bases between the germline ends. The germline V gene encodes CDR1 MNHEY and CDR2 SVGAGI. The CDR3 contains 15 residues. Treatment specified: roughly 20 received Ad26.COV2.S at low or high dose, single or two shots; 5 received placebo; per-sample allocation not given. Sampling was done on day 63 after the first vaccine or placebo injection. It was Wuhan-strain SARS-CoV-2 spike that the Ad26 vaccine vector expressed. Only in-frame clones appear in the TCRdb table, and some are missing; sequencing was by immunoSEQ multiplex PCR. The profile shows about 480,000 clones, approximately 88% of them singletons. This clone was observed once. As yet, its antigen is unknown.

The starting material was peripheral blood, obtained in a trial of Ad26.COV2.S vaccine versus placebo. This chain links TRBV6-5 with TRBJ2-6; D remains unclear. The receptor comes from a person aged 18 to 65 who received the Ad26.COV2.S COVID-19 vaccine or a placebo. CDR3 loop: CASRADATGANVLTF. CDR3 DNA sequence: TGTGCCAGCAGGGCGGACGCGACTGGGGCCAACGTCCTGACTTTC.